Sequencing of this T cell receptor beta chain was carried out in a study of blood T cell repertoires in COVID-19. Across the study: Samples taken during acute and convalescent COVID-19 were collected in the United States, Italy and Spain. PBMCs, B-cell-depleted T cells, or T cells were the source of the cDNA or gDNA that made up the material.

Germline CDR1 reads KGHSH; CDR2 reads LQKENI. This CDR3 has 16 amino acids. Trimming shortened V by 5 bases and J by 1 base, and 17 bases separated the two germline ends. As originally analysed: From reference gene primer amplification, estimates of nucleated cell counts were derived. Sequencing used immunoSEQ multiplex PCR; TCRdb keeps in-frame clones, though not all of them. The DNA was the basis for D and trimming; V, J and clone size are from that table. The sample lists about 75,000 clones; approximately 74% were seen once. The source material was peripheral blood. This rearrangement joins TRBV18 to TRBJ1-2, with D perhaps TRBD1 (5 bases). This clonotype was obtained from a human donor with acute or convalescent COVID-19. The donor label of this sample is uncertain. For the CDR3, the DNA is TGTGCCAGCTCAGCCTCGGCCAACAGGATTAACTATGGCTACACCTTC. This gives the protein CASSASANRINYGYTF.